This T cell receptor beta chain emerged from a study of shared clonotypes between healthy human individuals. Adult Caucasians living in Nashville, Tennessee made up all of the donors. Looked up from germline, CDR1 is KGHSH and CDR2 is LQKENI. V dropped 6 bases and J dropped 1 base, with 13 bases sitting between them. CDR3 length: 15 residues. Regarding this clone: Its antigen remains unknown.

Some clones are missing from TCRdb's copy, which holds only in-frame ones; the method was immunoSEQ multiplex PCR. The repertoire has 2 million to 3 million clones, more than 85% of them found once; the top ten carry about 0.38%. Whole-study findings and limits: Relative to memory subsets, naive subsets generally showed larger estimated richness.

The clonotype was recovered from a man between 18 and 29 years old in good health. Some clones in this sample may be carry-over from other donors' samples. Material for sequencing was naive CD4+ T cells from PBMCs. The subset here: CD45RA+ positively selected. J is TRBJ1-5 and V is TRBV18; tentative D call: TRBD1 (6 bases). The CDR3 DNA reads TGTGCCAGCTCGTCCGGGGGCCGCAGCAATCAGCCCCAGCATTTT. Its protein is CASSSGGRSNQPQHF. The full variable domain, in which reference TRBV18 and TRBJ1-5 provide the parts outside the CDR3, is NAGVMQNPRHLVRRRGQEARLRCSPMKGHSHVYWYRQLPEEGLKFMVYLQKENIIDESGMPKERFSAEFPKEGPSILRIQQVVRGDSAAYFCASSSGGRSNQPQHFGDGTRLSIL.